This TCR beta chain was sequenced during a study of blood T cells in healthy people across ages. This clonotype appeared many times. PCR was performed a second time for 7 to 11 cycles using a sample-barcoded 5' primer and a J-beta primer mix. Using its own MiXCR run on the 5' RACE reads, TCRdb lists one record per CDR3 protein. This table holds roughly 720,000 distinct CDR3 sequences, approximately 55% found once. From germline, CDR1 is DFQATT and CDR2 SNEGSKA (reference sequence). There are 16 residues in the CDR3. V was pared by 4 bases and J by 4 bases, with 14 bases of the junction left unmatched.

Sequences were obtained from blood. This TCR came from a man aged 80 or over in good health. The chain links TRBV20-1 to TRBJ2-7; 9 nucleotides align to TRBD2. This CDR3 reads CSATPSPASGTYEQYF. CDR3 bases: TGCAGTGCTACCCCTTCACCGGCTAGCGGGACTTACGAGCAGTACTTC.